The text below deals with one TCR beta chain. Per germline, CDR1 MNHEY and CDR2 SMNVEV (reference sequence). This CDR3 spans 16 amino acids. V dropped 5 bases and J dropped 8; count of bases not matched to a gene: 9. The data stem from a study of shared clonotypes between healthy human individuals. As defined, naive CD8 cells were CD45RO-negative and positively selected for CCR7, with terminally differentiated effector memory CD45RA+ cells excluded. All participating donors were Caucasian adults from Nashville, Tennessee. The authors' processing: ImmunoSEQ output lacked quality scores and full-length reads, limiting matched filtering. Profiling relied on immunoSEQ multiplex PCR, and the TCRdb table lists in-frame clones only, not all of them. V, J and clone size were drawn from that table, and D and trimming were deduced from the DNA. The sample has roughly 2,000,000 clones, around 93% seen once; the top ten hold less than 2%.

The chain carries TRBV27 and TRBJ2-1, with 13 bases matching TRBD2. The sequenced material came from naive CD8+ T cells from PBMCs. The receptor comes from a man aged 18 to 29 in good health. Some clones in this sample may be carry-over from other donors' samples. The CDR3 region is CASSVLAGGPVDEQFF. CDR3 nucleotide sequence: TGTGCCAGCAGTGTACTAGCGGGAGGGCCCGTCGATGAGCAGTTCTTC.